The 9 T cell receptor beta chains reported below all come from one sample, sequenced in a study of Graves' ophthalmopathy and Graves' hyperthyroidism. Amplification of the TCR beta CDR3 regions used RNA transcripts (as template). Following a first-round RT-PCR that used HTBI primers, a second-round multiplex PCR was carried out. TCRdb reprocessed the multiplex PCR reads via MiXCR and lists one record per CDR3 protein. The sample includes 400,000 to 500,000 distinct CDR3 sequences, around 20% seen only once; the top ten take around 3.2%. Input material: peripheral blood. These receptors all stem from a young woman with stable Graves' hyperthyroidism.

Many counts were recorded for this clonotype. This chain joins TRBV29-1 and TRBJ1-1; a weak D match, TRBD1 (5 bases). The CDR3 is made up of 15 amino acids. The V end was cut by 6 bases, the J end by 6 bases, with 23 bases between. CDR1 is SQVTM and CDR2 is ANQGSEA in the germline V gene. This CDR3 is CSVARGRPRVAEAFF. The CDR3 DNA is TGCAGCGTAGCGAGAGGAAGGCCCAGGGTCGCTGAAGCTTTCTTT.

This clonotype was found once. V usage is TRBV12-5 and J usage is TRBJ1-2; 8 bases match TRBD1. J lost 5 bases, V lost 6 bases, and 8 bases had no gene match. This CDR3 is built from 14 residues. The germline V gene has CDR1 LGHNT and CDR2 FRNRAP. The chain's CDR3 is CASGAGGVWYGYTF. The DNA of the CDR3 is TGTGCTAGTGGCGCAGGGGGCGTATGGTATGGCTACACCTTC.

This clonotype was observed many times. The genes are TRBV5-1 and TRBJ2-7; weak D call: TRBD2 (5 bases). The germline gives CDR1 SGHRS, CDR2 YFSETQ. The CDR3 consists of 15 residues. Between the trimmed V and J ends, which lost 0 bases and 0 bases, there was a span of 10 bases. The CDR3 sequence: CASSLAAGLSYEQYF. As DNA, the CDR3 is TGCGCCAGCAGCTTGGCGGCGGGTCTCTCCTACGAGCAGTACTTC.

The sample holds many counts of this clonotype. The chain carries TRBV11-2 and TRBJ2-7; 11 nucleotides align to TRBD2. The CDR3 covers 16 residues. The germline CDR1 and CDR2 sequences are SGHAT and FQNNGV. V lost 1 base and J lost 0; bases outside the gene matches: 2. DNA for the CDR3: TGTGCCAGCAGCTTAGGACTAGCGGGACGCTCCTACGAGCAGTACTTC. Its translation is CASSLGLAGRSYEQYF.

This clonotype was observed a handful of times. The genes are TRBV11-2 and TRBJ2-2, with TRBD2 matching over 9 bases. Germline values: CDR1 SGHAT, CDR2 FQNNGV. Trimming cost V 5 bases and J 6 bases; bases outside gene matches: 7. The CDR3 runs to 15 residues. The CDR3 DNA reads as TGTGCCAGCAGCGGAAGGGGGACTAGCTCCGGGGAGCTGTTTTTT. The encoded protein is CASSGRGTSSGELFF.

The CDR3 loop is CATSRGTGTQPQHF. The CDR3 nucleotides read TGTGCCACCAGCAGAGGGACAGGGACTCAGCCCCAGCATTTT. The genes are TRBV15 and TRBJ1-5; 8 nucleotides align to TRBD1. The CDR3 runs to 14 residues. Germline trimming cut 1 base from V and 6 bases from J; bases unmatched to any gene: 2. Germline CDR1 and CDR2: LNHNV and YYDKDF (reference sequence).

Concerning this clonotype: The conserved phenylalanine or tryptophan normally closing the CDR3 is absent here, so this likely arose from a read error. In nucleotides, the CDR3 is TGTGCCAGCAGTCAAGCCGGGGACAGGCGGAAATCATTCTACGAGCAGTACCTC. This gives the protein CASSQAGDRRKSFYEQYL. The chain employs TRBV6-1 and TRBJ2-7, with 8 nucleotides matching TRBD1. Germline values: CDR1 MNHNS, CDR2 SASEGT. CDR3 length: 18 amino acids.

This clonotype was observed many times. The V gene is TRBV4-1, the J gene TRBJ2-7; 10 bases fit TRBD2. V lost 3 bases to trimming and J lost 7 bases; unmatched junction nucleotides: 12. The germline gives CDR1 MGHRA, CDR2 YSYEKL. The CDR3 extends over 16 amino acids. Here the CDR3 reads CASSHFSGRASREQYF. CDR3 DNA: TGCGCCAGCAGCCACTTCAGCGGGAGGGCCTCTCGGGAGCAGTACTTC.

The chain links TRBV18 to TRBJ1-5; maybe TRBD1 (6 bases). Germline CDR1 and CDR2: KGHSH and LQKENI. The CDR3 sequence is 16 residues long. Trimming left V 4 bases short and J 7 bases short, with 20 bases between. The CDR3 spells CASSQGWRGAGQPQHF. The DNA of the CDR3 is TGTGCCAGCTCACAGGGATGGAGGGGGGCTGGGCAGCCCCAGCATTTT.